This paragraph covers one TCR beta chain sequence. The antigen is undetermined. Germline V lookup: CDR1 SGHTA, CDR2 FQGNSA. Trimming cost V 5 bases and J 8 bases, with 30 bases left between them. The CDR3 totals 18 residues. Each donor gave one heparinised blood draw averaging about 100 mL. The data were taken from a study of beta chain features in type 1 diabetes. Study in general: The number of sorted cells examined across all samples was approximately 100 million.

Every bit of the isolated RNA underwent reverse transcription, so sequencing read expressed TCRB transcripts. Clones were sequenced by immunoSEQ multiplex PCR, and TCRdb holds only the in-frame ones, with some missing. Among 630,000 or so clones listed, more than 13% were seen once. General study findings and limits: Across patients, naive, central memory and Treg TCRB repertoires exhibited apparently greater similarity than was observed across healthy donors. People with Type 1 diabetes carried modestly yet significantly shorter TCRB CDR3s in all four CD4+ subsets.

Sequencing was carried out using naive CD4+ T cells from blood. V is TRBV7-2 and J is TRBJ1-2, with a possible D match to TRBD1 (5 bases). The source is a man younger than 30 with type 1 diabetes. The DNA of the CDR3 is TGTGCCAGCAGCCCGCTGACGTTTTGGCAGGGTTGGTTGAGGGGCTACACCTTC. It specifies CASSPLTFWQGWLRGYTF.